These 18 T cell receptor beta chains were sequenced from one sample in a study of T cell clonality in common variable immunodeficiency. Assay: immunoSEQ multiplex PCR; the TCRdb copy retains only in-frame clones and omits some. The sample was found to contain approximately 44,000 clones, and every one recurs. Sequenced material: peripheral blood mononuclear cells. These receptors all come from a person aged 18-69 years in good health.

Many counts were recorded for this clone. The read terminates 3 residues ahead of where the CDR3 ends, so the germline J gene completes it. The V gene is TRBV7-3, the J gene TRBJ2-3; D tentatively fits TRBD1 or TRBD2 (9 bases each). Looked up from germline, CDR1 is SGHTA and CDR2 is FQGTGA. The germline V and J ends were trimmed by 2 bases and 8 bases, with 14 bases remaining between them. The CDR3 has 14 residues. CDR3 DNA, as far as it was read: TGTGCCAGCAGCTTACTAGCGGGACAGGGTACG. Protein product: CASSLLAGQGT. The full-length CDR3 reads as CASSLLAGQGTQYF.

This clone has at least ten counts. The read finishes 3 residues shy of the CDR3 end, and the germline J gene is used to complete it. V gene TRBV7-2 combines with J gene TRBJ1-2; D is possibly TRBD1 (6 bases). CDR3 length equals 14 residues. V gave up 4 bases and J gave up 5 bases, with 14 bases separating them. Per germline, CDR1 SGHTA and CDR2 FQGNSA. The CDR3: CASSSRGSTYGYTF. The CDR3 DNA, read in part, is TGTGCCAGCAGCTCCAGGGGCTCGACTTATGGC.

At least ten counts were recorded for this clone. Read data end 3 residues before the CDR3 end; the end is taken from the germline J gene. This chain connects TRBV18 to TRBJ1-3; D is possibly TRBD1 (6 bases). The germline CDR1 and CDR2 sequences are KGHSH and LQKENI. The ends were cut back, 3 bases at V and 2 bases at J, with 17 bases in the middle. The CDR3 has 17 residues. The CDR3 bases that were read are TGTGCCAGCTCACCTACCATACCCGGGACACCTGGAAACACC. Protein: CASSPTIPGTPGNT. The whole CDR3 protein reads CASSPTIPGTPGNTIYF.

This clone has at least ten counts. Coverage ceases 3 residues before the CDR3 finishes, and the germline J gene fills in the end. This sequence joins TRBV20-1 and TRBJ2-5; TRBD2 agrees at 8 bases. Per germline, CDR1 DFQATT and CDR2 SNEGSKA (reference sequence). The V and J ends lost 0 bases and 5 bases, in that order; junction bases with no gene match: 5. This CDR3 is built from 14 residues. CDR3 bases read: TGCAGTGCTAGAGATCTTGGGACTAGGGAGACC. Its protein is CSARDLGTRET. The complete CDR3 reads CSARDLGTRETQYF.

This clone came up many times. Read data end 3 residues before the CDR3 end; the end is taken from the germline J gene. V usage is TRBV6-1 and J usage is TRBJ1-2, with D unclear. V lost 2 bases, J lost 1 base, and 5 bases lay in between. The CDR3 runs to 13 residues. CDR1 and CDR2 from the germline V gene are MNHNS and SASEGT. CDR3 residues: CASSEILNYGYTF. The DNA read from the CDR3 is TGTGCCAGCAGTGAAATACTTAACTATGGC.

In its sample, this clone was seen many times. The CDR3 bases that were read are TGTGCCAGCAGCCTTACAGTGAACACTGAA. Translation: CASSLTVNTE. The full CDR3 protein reads CASSLTVNTEAFF. This chain connects TRBV11-3 to TRBJ1-1; D is unclear. From the germline J gene comes the end of the CDR3, since the read stops 3 residues before it. The length of the CDR3 is 13 residues. Deletions cut 5 bases from V and 0 bases from J, with 7 bases between. Germline V gene sequence: CDR1 SGHNT, CDR2 YENEEA. The variable domain in full, completed from reference TRBV11-3 and TRBJ1-1, reads EAGVVQSPRYKIIEKKQPVAFWCNPISGHNTLYWYLQNLGQGPELLIRYENEEAVDDSQLPKDRFSAERLKGVDSTLKIQPAELGDSAVYLCASSLTVNTEAFFGQGTRLTVV.

This clone occurred many times. The read terminates 3 residues ahead of where the CDR3 ends, so the germline J gene completes it. The rearrangement links TRBV6-4 to TRBJ2-3, with 7 bases matching TRBD1. Germline trimming cut 2 bases from V and 3 bases from J; bases unmatched to any gene: 5. This CDR3 is 15 amino acids long. Germline CDR1 MRHNA, CDR2 SNTAGT. CDR3 loop: CASSDNRGTTDTQYF. The sequenced CDR3 bases are TGTGCCAGCAGTGACAACAGGGGAACGACAGATACG.

This clone was seen at least ten times. The read halts 3 residues ahead of the CDR3 end, with the missing end drawn from the germline J gene. The gene calls are TRBV20-1 and TRBJ1-2; TRBD1 matches 9 bases. Germline V gene sequence: CDR1 DFQATT, CDR2 SNEGSKA (reference sequence). CDR3 size: 13 residues. V trimming: 6 bases; J trimming: 7 bases; junction bases outside the gene matches: 9. The part of the CDR3 DNA that was read is TGCAGTGCCGGGGACAGGGAGTCAGGTGGC. It yields the protein CSAGDRESGG. The full CDR3 protein is CSAGDRESGGYTF.

The sample holds many counts of this clone. With the read ending 3 residues before the CDR3 end, the germline J gene is used to fill in that end. The chain recombines TRBV20-1 with TRBJ2-7; TRBD2 agrees at 8 bases. The CDR3 consists of 15 residues. V gave up 0 bases and J gave up 3 bases; unmatched junction bases: 7. Germline V CDR1 and CDR2: DFQATT, SNEGSKA (reference sequence). Incomplete CDR3 DNA: TGCAGTGCTAGAGATATGGACGGGGGGGGCTACGAG. Translated, it gives CSARDMDGGGYE. The CDR3 in its entirety is CSARDMDGGGYEQYF.

There are many counts of this clone. Relative to the germline gene, one junction end is altered; a read error may explain this. The DNA ends 3 residues before the CDR3 does, and the rest of the CDR3 is filled in from the germline J gene. This chain uses TRBV7-7 with TRBJ2-2; 7 bases are a match to TRBD2. The germline CDR1 and CDR2 sequences are SSHAT and FNYEAQ (reference sequence). The CDR3 consists of 15 residues. CDR3 protein: CASTRGGGNTGELFF. The DNA read from the CDR3 is TGTGCTAGCACCAGAGGCGGGGGAAACACCGGGGAG. The whole variable domain, remainder taken from reference TRBV7-7 and TRBJ2-2, is GAGVSQSPRYKVTKRGQDVTLRCDPISSHATLYWYQQALGQGPEFLTYFNYEAQPDKSGLPSDRFSAERPEGSISTLTIQRTEQRDSAMYRCASTRGGGNTGELFFGEGSRLTVL.

A word on this clone: Read coverage stops 3 residues before the CDR3 terminus; the germline J gene supplies the remainder. The chain recombines TRBV10-2 with TRBJ2-1, with D possibly TRBD1 on 6 matching bases. Trimming removed 3 bases from V and 9 bases from J, with 12 bases in between. Looked up from germline, CDR1 is WSHSY and CDR2 is SAAADI. The CDR3 loop spans 13 amino acids. The part of the CDR3 DNA that was read is TGCGCCAGCAGTGAACTAGTAGGGGGTGAG. Protein: CASSELVGGE. The complete CDR3 protein is CASSELVGGEQFF.

Relative to its sample, this clone is medium-sized. The CDR3 end falls 3 residues outside the read, so it is completed with the germline J gene. The chain combines TRBV20-1 with TRBJ2-4, with 7 bases matching TRBD1. The J segment lost 7 bases and the V segment lost 5 bases, leaving 2 bases of the junction unmatched. CDR1 and CDR2 (germline): DFQATT, SNEGSKA (reference sequence). The CDR3 contains 11 residues. The CDR3 bases that were read are TGCAGTGCTCGGGACAGTAACATT. Protein product: CSARDSNI. The entire CDR3 protein is CSARDSNIQYF.

This clone was found many times. The sequence runs out 3 residues before the end of the CDR3; the remainder is reconstructed from the germline J gene. The chain combines TRBV9 with TRBJ1-1; D perhaps matches TRBD1 (6 bases). CDR1 is SGDLS and CDR2 is YYNGEE in the germline V gene. Trimming took 4 bases from V and 5 from J, leaving 15 bases between them. The CDR3 runs to 14 residues. The chain's CDR3 is CASSLDVGGTEAFF. The CDR3 bases that were read are TGTGCCAGCAGCCTAGACGTAGGGGGTACTGAA.

This clone was picked up many times. The read is 3 residues too short to cover the CDR3 end, so that end is filled in from the germline J gene. The V gene is TRBV19, the J gene TRBJ1-6; TRBD1 is a possible D gene (6 bases). Between the trimmed V and J ends, which lost 8 bases and 9 bases, there was a span of 17 bases. The CDR3 has 14 amino acids. Germline-derived CDR1 and CDR2 are LNHDA and SQIVND (reference sequence). The CDR3 loop is CASHGAGDTSPLHF. The DNA read from the CDR3 is TGTGCCAGTCACGGGGCCGGGGACACTTCACCC.

This clone was observed many times. The read gets to within 3 residues of the CDR3 end, and the germline J gene fills in the rest. This chain uses TRBV4-1 with TRBJ1-4, with 8 bases aligning to TRBD1. V dropped 4 bases and J dropped 5; count of bases not matched to a gene: 9. CDR1 and CDR2 from the germline V gene are MGHRA and YSYEKL. The CDR3 runs to 16 residues. The part of the CDR3 DNA that was read is TGCGCCAGCAGCCCCGACAGGGGCCGGTCGAATGAAAAA. Translating it yields CASSPDRGRSNEK. The whole CDR3 sequence reads CASSPDRGRSNEKLFF.

The sample holds many counts of this clone. The CDR3 end lies 3 residues beyond the end of the read and is filled in from the germline J gene. The chain links TRBV6-1 to TRBJ1-4; perhaps TRBD1 as D (6 bases). V shed 2 bases and J shed 7 bases, with 14 bases lying between them. CDR1 MNHNS and CDR2 SASEGT come from the germline V gene. The CDR3 runs 15 residues. The CDR3 spells CASSEWQGSSEKLFF. The part of the CDR3 DNA that was read is TGTGCCAGCAGTGAATGGCAGGGGAGCAGTGAAAAA.

Ten or more counts support this clone. The read falls 3 residues short of the CDR3 end, and the missing part is taken from the germline J gene. The rearrangement uses TRBV6-2 or TRBV6-3 and TRBJ1-1, with 11 bases matching TRBD1. Germline V gene lookup returns CDR1 MNHEY and CDR2 SVGEGT. Trimming removed 8 bases from V and 4 bases from J; junction bases left unmatched: 6. The length of the CDR3 is 14 residues. The CDR3: CASGTGTGGTEAFF. Partial CDR3 DNA: TGTGCCAGCGGGACCGGGACAGGGGGCACTGAA.

This clone was seen ten or more times. Sequence at one end of the junction differs from germline and may be a read error. The CDR3 goes on 3 residues after the read ends, and that part is filled in from the germline J gene. The rearrangement links TRBV4-2 to TRBJ2-3; 10 nucleotides match TRBD1. Germline V gene lookup returns CDR1 LGHNA and CDR2 YNFKEQ. CDR3 length: 16 residues. CDR3 bases read: TGCGCCAGCAGCCAAGAAGGACAGGGGGGCACAGATACG. This encodes CASSQEGQGGTDT. The full CDR3 protein is CASSQEGQGGTDTQYF.